This TCR beta chain was sequenced for a study of graft-versus-host responses after intestinal transplantation. Study-level background: Multivisceral, liver-intestinal, or isolated intestinal transplants were received by the recipients. Study-wide findings and caveats: Allografts of one patient group, those with graft-donor T cell macrochimerism, had high graft-versus-host to host-versus-graft clonal ratios. Early post-transplant declines in HvG were associated with peak levels of circulating GvH clones.

V dropped 4 bases and J dropped 2; count of bases not matched to a gene: 10. Germline CDR1 and CDR2: SGHRS and YFSETQ. This CDR3 region has 17 residues. Points on this clone: Antigen: not known.

Profiled with immunoSEQ multiplex PCR; TCRdb holds only in-frame clones, not every one. The repertoire holds about 130,000 clones, with over 90% as singletons. This specimen was unstimulated CD4+ T cells sorted from spleen or lymph node cells, taken before intestinal transplant. The gene calls are TRBV5-1 and TRBJ2-7, with TRBD1 matching 12 bases. The clonotype originates from a human donor who received an intestinal transplant. This CDR3 is CASSPGTGGFFTYEQYF. DNA of the CDR3: TGCGCCAGCAGCCCCGGGACAGGGGGCTTTTTTACCTACGAGCAGTACTTC.